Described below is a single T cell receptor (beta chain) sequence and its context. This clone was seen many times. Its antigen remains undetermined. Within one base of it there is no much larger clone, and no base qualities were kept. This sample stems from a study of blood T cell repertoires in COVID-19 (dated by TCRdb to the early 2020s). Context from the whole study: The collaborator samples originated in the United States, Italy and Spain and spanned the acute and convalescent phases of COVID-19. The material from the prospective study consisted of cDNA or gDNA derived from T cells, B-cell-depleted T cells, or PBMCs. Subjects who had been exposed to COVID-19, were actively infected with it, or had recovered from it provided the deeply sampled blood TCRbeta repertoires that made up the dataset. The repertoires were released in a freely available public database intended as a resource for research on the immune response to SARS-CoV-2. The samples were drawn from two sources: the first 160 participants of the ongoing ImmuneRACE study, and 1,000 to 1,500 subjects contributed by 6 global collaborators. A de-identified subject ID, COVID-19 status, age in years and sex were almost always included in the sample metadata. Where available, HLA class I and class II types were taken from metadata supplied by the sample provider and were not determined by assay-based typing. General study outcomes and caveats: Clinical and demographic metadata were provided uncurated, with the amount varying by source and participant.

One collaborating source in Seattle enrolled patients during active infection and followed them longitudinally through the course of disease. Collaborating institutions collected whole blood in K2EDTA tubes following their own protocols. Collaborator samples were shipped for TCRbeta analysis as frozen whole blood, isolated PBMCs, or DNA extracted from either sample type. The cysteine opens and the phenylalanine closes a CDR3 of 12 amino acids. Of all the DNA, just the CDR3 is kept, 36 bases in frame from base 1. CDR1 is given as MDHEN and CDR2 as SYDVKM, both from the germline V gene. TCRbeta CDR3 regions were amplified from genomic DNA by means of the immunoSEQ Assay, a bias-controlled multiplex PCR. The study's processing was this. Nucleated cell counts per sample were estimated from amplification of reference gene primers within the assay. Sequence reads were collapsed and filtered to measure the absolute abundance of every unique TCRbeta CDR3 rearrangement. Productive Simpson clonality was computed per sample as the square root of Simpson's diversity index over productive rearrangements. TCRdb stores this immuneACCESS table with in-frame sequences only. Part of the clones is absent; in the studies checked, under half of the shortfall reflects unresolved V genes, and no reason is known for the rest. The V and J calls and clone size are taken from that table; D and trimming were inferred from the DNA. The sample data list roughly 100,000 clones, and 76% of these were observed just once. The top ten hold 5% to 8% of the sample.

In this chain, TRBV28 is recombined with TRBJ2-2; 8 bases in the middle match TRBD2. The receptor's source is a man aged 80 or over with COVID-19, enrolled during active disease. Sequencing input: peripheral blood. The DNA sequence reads TGTTTTAGCGGGGCCAACACCGGGGAGCTGTTTTTT. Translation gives CFSGANTGELFF.